These T cell receptor beta chains were read from a single sample in a study of sequential checkpoint blockade in melanoma. Generated by immunoSEQ multiplex PCR, the TCRdb table keeps only in-frame clones and is missing some. The data contain 13,000 or so clones, 21% of them seen just once; the ten biggest clones take up approximately 6.5%. Sequencing used tumor tissue (inferred from file names), obtained from a patient given nivolumab and ipilimumab in sequence. Every receptor here comes from a human donor with melanoma. Both conserved end residues are part of each CDR3. The D gene is left open where the match is weak. Only part of the rows carry a size: once, few, many, or a class if the clone is expanded.

NA	TRBV12-5	TRBJ2-7	14	NA	CASGLVGGSYEQYF	TGTGCTAGTGGTTTGGTGGGGGGCTCCTACGAGCAGTACTTC
few	TRBV28	TRBJ1-5	14	NA	CASSLSGGILPQHF	TGTGCCAGCAGTTTATCCGGGGGAATTCTGCCCCAGCATTTT
many	TRBV12-5	TRBJ2-1	18	TRBD1	CASTEGQLLLSSYNEQFF	TGTGCCAGCACCGAGGGACAGCTATTACTAAGCTCCTACAATGAGCAGTTCTTC
few	TRBV4-1	TRBJ1-4	13	NA	CASSRSWGEKLFF	TGCGCCAGCAGCCGCTCGTGGGGTGAAAAACTGTTTTTT
medium-sized	TRBV6-8	TRBJ1-5	12	NA	CATMGEGQPQHF	TGTGCCACCATGGGGGAGGGTCAGCCCCAGCATTTT
few	TRBV28	TRBJ2-5	12	NA	CASERGEETQYF	TGTGCCAGCGAGAGGGGTGAAGAGACCCAGTACTTC
many	TRBV11-3	TRBJ2-6	14	NA	CASSPNSGANVLTF	TGTGCCAGCAGCCCAAACTCTGGGGCCAACGTCCTGACTTTC
medium-sized	TRBV9	TRBJ2-2	14	NA	CASRRGSNTGELFF	TGTGCCAGCAGGCGGGGCTCGAACACCGGGGAGCTGTTTTTT
few	TRBV11-3	TRBJ2-7	14	NA	CASSSTGLNYEQYF	TGTGCCAGCAGCTCTACAGGTCTTAACTACGAGCAGTACTTC
NA	TRBV6-8	TRBJ1-1	13	NA	CASSSVSYTEAFF	TGTGCCAGCAGTTCAGTCTCGTACACTGAAGCTTTCTTT
few	TRBV9	TRBJ2-3	16	TRBD1	CASSVNVGQLTDTQYF	TGTGCCAGCAGCGTTAATGTGGGACAGCTCACAGATACGCAGTATTTT
NA	TRBV1	TRBJ2-5	19	NA	CASSQERGTSGSMGETQYF	TGCGCCAGCAGCCAAGAGAGAGGGACTAGCGGGAGTATGGGAGAGACCCAGTACTTC
few	TRBV9	TRBJ1-3	18	NA	CASSDLGHRSVSGNTIYF	TGTGCCAGCAGTGACTTAGGGCACAGGAGCGTCTCTGGAAACACCATATATTTT
NA	TRBV30	TRBJ2-7	14	NA	CAWSVDTSSYEQYF	TGTGCCTGGAGTGTGGATACTTCCTCCTACGAGCAGTACTTC
NA	TRBV11-3	TRBJ2-3	17	TRBD2	CASSSGVGRAGTDTQYF	TGTGCCAGCAGCTCCGGGGTCGGGAGGGCCGGCACAGATACGCAGTATTTT
NA	TRBV18	TRBJ2-3	14	NA	CASSPIGETDTQYF	TGTGCCAGCTCACCTATAGGGGAAACAGATACGCAGTATTTT
NA	TRBV28	TRBJ1-4	15	TRBD1	CASSPSTGNLEKLFF	TGTGCCAGCAGTCCCTCGACAGGGAATCTGGAAAAACTGTTTTTT
medium-sized	TRBV7-2	TRBJ1-1	13	NA	CASSLNWNTEAFF	TGTGCCAGCAGCTTAAACTGGAACACTGAAGCTTTCTTT
NA	TRBV19	TRBJ2-7	13	NA	CASRLGSSYEQYF	TGTGCCAGTAGGCTGGGTAGCTCCTACGAGCAGTACTTC
few	TRBV9	TRBJ2-1	17	TRBD2	CASSDRTRADSTNEQFF	TGTGCCAGCAGTGATAGGACTAGGGCTGACTCGACCAATGAGCAGTTCTTC
few	TRBV9	TRBJ2-1	14	NA	CASSGRLGSDEQFF	TGTGCCAGCAGCGGGAGACTAGGCAGCGATGAGCAGTTCTTC
few	TRBV6-8	TRBJ1-5	14	NA	CASTDHSGDQPQHF	TGTGCCAGCACCGATCACTCGGGGGATCAGCCCCAGCATTTT
many	TRBV7-6	TRBJ2-2	16	NA	CASSLFGGLNTGELFF	TGTGCCAGCAGCTTATTTGGGGGGCTCAACACCGGGGAGCTGTTTTTT
few	TRBV6-8	TRBJ2-5	16	TRBD1	CASSYEGQGAWETQYF	TGTGCCAGCAGTTACGAGGGACAGGGGGCGTGGGAGACCCAGTACTTC
NA	TRBV19	TRBJ1-2	14	TRBD1	CASRPGQRIYGYTF	TGTGCCAGTAGACCGGGACAGAGAATCTATGGCTACACCTTC
NA	TRBV7-1	TRBJ2-7	14	TRBD2	CASSWESGGYEQYF	TGTGCCAGCAGCTGGGAAAGCGGGGGCTACGAGCAGTACTTC
NA	TRBV27	TRBJ2-1	13	NA	CADGHEGYNEQFF	TGTGCCGACGGACATGAGGGCTACAATGAGCAGTTCTTC
many	TRBV7-2	TRBJ1-2	13	TRBD1	CASSAGGPWGYTF	TGTGCCAGCAGCGCAGGGGGCCCCTGGGGCTACACCTTC
NA	TRBV30	TRBJ2-6	12	NA	CAWSTGANVLTF	TGTGCCTGGAGTACTGGGGCCAACGTCCTGACTTTC
few	TRBV28	TRBJ1-1	16	NA	CASSSPRTETNTEAFF	TGTGCCAGCAGTTCCCCTCGGACGGAAACGAACACTGAAGCTTTCTTT
many	TRBV9	TRBJ2-5	14	NA	CASSLRSSRETQYF	TGTGCCAGCAGCTTACGCTCCAGCAGGGAGACCCAGTACTTC
many	TRBV11-3	TRBJ2-7	18	TRBD2	CASSYPPGGPHNPYEQYF	TGTGCCAGCAGCTATCCCCCGGGAGGACCGCATAATCCCTACGAGCAGTACTTC
NA	TRBV11-3	TRBJ1-1	14	NA	CASSLDWMNTEAFF	TGTGCCAGCAGCTTAGATTGGATGAACACTGAAGCTTTCTTT
few	TRBV11-3	TRBJ2-1	15	TRBD2	CASSPRASGRFEQFF	TGTGCCAGCAGCCCCAGAGCGAGCGGGAGGTTTGAGCAGTTCTTC
medium-sized	TRBV16	TRBJ1-1	10	NA	CASSETEAFF	TGTGCCAGCAGTGAGACTGAAGCTTTCTTT
few	TRBV29-1	TRBJ1-2	13	NA	CSVEEPGVESYTF	TGCAGCGTTGAAGAACCAGGGGTCGAGAGCTACACCTTC
few	TRBV11-3	TRBJ1-2	14	NA	CASSLEGGRYGYTF	TGTGCCAGCAGCTTAGAAGGGGGAAGGTATGGCTACACCTTC
few	TRBV15	TRBJ1-1	14	TRBD1	CATSRDQGGAEAFF	TGTGCCACCAGCAGAGATCAGGGGGGAGCTGAAGCTTTCTTT
few	TRBV30	TRBJ1-1	14	NA	CAWNPQGVETEAFF	TGTGCCTGGAACCCCCAGGGAGTAGAGACTGAAGCTTTCTTT
medium-sized	TRBV6-8	TRBJ2-1	13	TRBD2	CASRHGGSAGEFF	TGTGCCAGCAGACACGGGGGGTCGGCCGGGGAGTTCTTC
few	TRBV15	TRBJ2-6	20	NA	CATSALVWGRSLSGANVLTF	TGTGCCACCAGCGCCCTCGTATGGGGACGGAGCCTCTCTGGGGCCAACGTCCTGACTTTC
few	TRBV6-8	TRBJ1-6	13	NA	CASTRATDSPLHF	TGTGCCAGCACCAGGGCCACCGATTCACCCCTCCACTTT
NA	TRBV7-6	TRBJ2-3	14	TRBD2	CASSWSGGPDTQYF	TGTGCCAGCAGCTGGAGCGGGGGGCCAGATACGCAGTATTTT
few	TRBV2	TRBJ1-2	13	TRBD1	CASRAQQGYGYTF	TGTGCCAGCAGAGCCCAACAGGGGTATGGCTACACCTTC